These 9 T cell receptor beta chains were all obtained from the same sample, sequenced in a study of vaccination and CD4 T cells after COVID-19. Stated treatment: approximately 10-day PBMC culture with coronavirus spike peptide pools or control peptides (ViraFEST assay). Oncomine TCR Beta short-read sequencing was applied to DNA from cultured CD4+ T cells. MiXCR was run by TCRdb on the PCR reads, yielding one entry per CDR3 protein. The sample carries about 14,000 distinct CDR3 sequences, 45% to 55% recorded once. No antigens are known for them. Sample: CD4+ T cells from blood, cultured in vitro. These receptor sequences come from a human donor who had recovered from COVID-19.

The chain links TRBV27 to TRBJ2-4; 10 nucleotides agree with TRBD2. Germline CDR1 is MNHEY and CDR2 is SMNVEV (reference sequence). With V trimmed by 2 bases and J by 7 bases, 5 bases remained unmatched. The CDR3 spans 15 residues. The CDR3 region has the DNA TGTGCCAGCAGTTTAGGGGAACTAGCGGGGAACATTCAGTACTTC. Its translation is CASSLGELAGNIQYF.

This rearrangement joins TRBV19 to TRBJ2-7; TRBD1 matches at 8 bases. Germline CDR1 LNHDA, CDR2 SQIVND (reference sequence). This CDR3 region has 17 residues. V shed 2 bases and J 1 base; nucleotides not matched to a gene: 10. In DNA form, the CDR3 reads TGTGCCAGTAGTATAACAGGGGGAGGTTTCACGTCCTACGAGCAGTACTTC. Its protein is CASSITGGGFTSYEQYF.

This clonotype was counted between two and nine times. The CDR3 loop is CAISAPDREFSEAFF. DNA for the CDR3: TGTGCCATCAGTGCCCCGGACAGGGAATTTAGTGAAGCTTTCTTT. V usage is TRBV10-3 and J usage is TRBJ1-1; the match to TRBD1 covers 8 bases. This CDR3 spans 15 amino acids. J lost 7 bases, V lost 4 bases, and 11 bases had no gene match. CDR1 and CDR2 from the germline V gene are ENHRY and SYGVKD.

The chain carries TRBV6-1 and TRBJ2-2, with D perhaps TRBD1 (5 bases). There are 15 residues in the CDR3. Germline-derived CDR1 and CDR2 are MNHNS and SASEGT. V shed 9 bases and J shed 2 bases, with 16 bases lying between them. The CDR3 DNA follows: TGTGCCAGTACACAGGACCCCCTAAACACCGGGGAGCTGTTTTTT. This translates into CASTQDPLNTGELFF.

The chain links TRBV20-1 to TRBJ1-6, with D perhaps matching TRBD1 (6 bases). This CDR3 contains 14 residues. The germline CDR1 and CDR2 sequences are DFQATT and SNEGSKA (reference sequence). V was pared by 5 bases and J by 0 bases, with 8 bases between. The CDR3 region has the DNA TGCAGTGCTGACAGGAGCTCCTATAATTCACCCCTCCACTTT. Its protein product is CSADRSSYNSPLHF.

This clonotype appeared a single time. The chain recombines TRBV19 with TRBJ1-5, with a weak D call TRBD1 (6 bases). CDR3 length: 16 residues. V was clipped by 6 bases and J by 3 bases, with 18 bases between them. Per germline, CDR1 LNHDA and CDR2 SQIVND (reference sequence). The CDR3 reads CASSLTGWGLNQPQHF. For the CDR3, the DNA is TGTGCCAGTAGCCTTACAGGGTGGGGTCTCAATCAGCCCCAGCATTTT.

The chain joins TRBV10-3 to TRBJ1-5; perhaps TRBD1 as D (6 bases). Germline values: CDR1 ENHRY, CDR2 SYGVKD. The V end was cut by 3 bases, the J end by 4 bases, with 13 bases between. The CDR3 is made up of 15 amino acids. The CDR3 protein is CAISELGQKNQPQHF. The CDR3 DNA follows: TGTGCCATCAGTGAACTTGGACAGAAAAATCAGCCCCAGCATTTT.

The V and J genes are TRBV6-2 or TRBV6-3 and TRBJ2-7; TRBD2 matches at 10 bases. V lost 2 bases to trimming and J lost 3 bases; unmatched junction nucleotides: 7. The CDR3 sequence is 16 residues long. Germline assignment: CDR1 MNHEY and CDR2 SVGEGT. As DNA, the CDR3 is TGTGCCAGCAGTTACCGAAGCGGGAGGGCCCTCTACGAGCAGTACTTC. Protein: CASSYRSGRALYEQYF.

The chain couples TRBV20-1 to TRBJ2-7, with 8 bases lining up with TRBD1. CDR1 DFQATT and CDR2 SNEGSKA come from the germline V gene (reference sequence). V lost 1 base and J lost 3; bases outside the gene matches: 5. The CDR3 spans 14 residues. DNA for the CDR3: TGCAGTGCTAGAGCCGGAGGACAGGGCTACGAGCAGTACTTC. This codes for CSARAGGQGYEQYF.